The rows below give T cell receptor beta chains drawn from one sample of a study of T-cell memory formation after mild COVID-19. In TCRdb, the 5' RACE reads were re-called with MiXCR into one record per CDR3 protein. The sample gives 400,000 to 450,000 distinct CDR3 sequences, more than 15% of which show up once; roughly a fifth is in the top ten. Sequenced input: PBMCs or a T cell subset sorted from them (not recorded which). Receptors originate from a man aged 18-30 years who had mild COVID-19 (a few samples of this study predate the infection). Cell type and time point are not known. CDR3s include the opening cysteine and the closing phenylalanine or tryptophan. Fields, in order: D gene, CDR3 length, V gene, J gene, clone size, CDR3 DNA, CDR3 protein. A D gene is named only where the DNA matches it firmly. Clone size is shown for a subset of rows, as once, few, many or a class of expanded clone.

.,16,TRBV12-3/TRBV12-4,TRBJ2-3,.,TGTGCCAGCACCCGAGTGGCAGAAACTAGCACAGATACGCAGTATTTT,CASTRVAETSTDTQYF
.,13,TRBV6-5,TRBJ2-5,.,TGTGCCAGCAGCCGTCCAGTACAAGAGACCCAGTACTTC,CASSRPVQETQYF
.,14,TRBV12-3/TRBV12-4,TRBJ2-3,few,TGTGCCAGCAGTTTTTACGGGCGGGCAGATACGCAGTATTTT,CASSFYGRADTQYF
TRBD1,14,TRBV7-9,TRBJ1-1,few,TGTGCCAGCAGCCGGGGGACAGGGGGAACTGAAGCTTTCTTT,CASSRGTGGTEAFF
.,13,TRBV12-3/TRBV12-4,TRBJ1-1,.,TGTGCCAGCAGTGGCGGACGGGTCGCTGAAGCTTTCTTT,CASSGGRVAEAFF
TRBD1,14,TRBV6-5,TRBJ2-1,.,TGTGCCAGCAGTTACCTAGACAGGGGCAATGAGCAGTTCTTC,CASSYLDRGNEQFF
.,14,TRBV12-5,TRBJ2-1,.,TGTGCTAGTGCCTGGGGGACCGGCTTCTACGAGCAGTTCTTC,CASAWGTGFYEQFF
.,13,TRBV12-3/TRBV12-4,TRBJ1-1,few,TGTGCCAGCAGTTTAGACTTCGTGGGCCAAACTTTCTTT,CASSLDFVGQTFF
.,14,TRBV7-2,TRBJ1-1,.,TGTGCCAGCAGCTTTTTGCCAGAAGTCACTGAAGCTTTCTTT,CASSFLPEVTEAFF
.,22,TRBV5-1,TRBJ1-2,few,TGCGCCAGCAGCTTGAGGACTCTAGACTTAGGACAGTCGGCGGGCCATATAAGAGGCTACACCTTC,CASSLRTLDLGQSAGHIRGYTF
TRBD1,16,TRBV28,TRBJ2-3,.,TGTGCCAGCAGTTTTCCTTCAGGGACAGTGGGAAATACGCAGTATTTT,CASSFPSGTVGNTQYF
TRBD1,14,TRBV3-1,TRBJ2-5,.,TGTGCCAGCAGCATCGGGACAGCTGGAGAGACCCAGTACTTC,CASSIGTAGETQYF
.,15,TRBV4-1,TRBJ1-4,.,TGCGCCAGCAGCCAATCGGTGGGGCATCATGAAAAACTGTTTTTT,CASSQSVGHHEKLFF
.,14,TRBV6-6,TRBJ2-2,few,TGTGCCAGCAGTGGGGGACCGTACACCGGGGAGCTGTTTTTT,CASSGGPYTGELFF
TRBD2,17,TRBV9,TRBJ2-1,.,TGTGCCAGCAGCGAACCTGGACTAGCGGGGGGGCTCAATGAGCAGTTCTTC,CASSEPGLAGGLNEQFF
TRBD2,14,TRBV6-2/TRBV6-3,TRBJ2-5,.,TGTGCCAGCATGGGAGGGGACCCACAAGAGACCCAGTACTTC,CASMGGDPQETQYF
TRBD1,13,TRBV19,TRBJ1-5,.,TGTGCCAGTTGGGACAGGGAAAATCAGCCCCAGCATTTT,CASWDRENQPQHF
TRBD1,14,TRBV6-1,TRBJ2-1,.,TGTGCCAGCAGCCGGGACAGGGGATGGGATGAGCAGTTCTTC,CASSRDRGWDEQFF
.,16,TRBV7-2,TRBJ1-4,many,TGTGCCAGCAGCCCCCGGCCGTACGCAACTAATGAAAAACTGTTTTTT,CASSPRPYATNEKLFF
.,13,TRBV12-3/TRBV12-4,TRBJ1-2,.,TGTGCCAGCAGACCGAGTTTGGCCTGGGGCTACACCTTC,CASRPSLAWGYTF
TRBD2,18,TRBV6-4,TRBJ2-1,.,TGTGCCAGCAGCCAATACCCTAGCGGGGCCTCCCTTGGATGGGAGCAGTTCTTC,CASSQYPSGASLGWEQFF
TRBD1,14,TRBV28,TRBJ1-1,.,TGTGCCAGCAGTTTATATAGACAGGGATCTGAAGCTTTCTTT,CASSLYRQGSEAFF
TRBD2,13,TRBV9,TRBJ2-3,few,TGTGCCAGCAGCCCCGGGACTAGCGGTACGCAGTATTTT,CASSPGTSGTQYF
TRBD2,15,TRBV5-1,TRBJ2-1,many,TGCGCCAGCAGCTACGGACTAGCGGGGTTAGATGAGCAGTTCTTC,CASSYGLAGLDEQFF
.,12,TRBV6-5,TRBJ2-2,few,TGTGCCAGCAGATGGGCTGCCGGGGAGCTGTTTTTT,CASRWAAGELFF
.,14,TRBV10-3,TRBJ1-1,.,TGTGCCATCAGAGAACAGGGCCTGAACACTGAAGCTTTCTTT,CAIREQGLNTEAFF
TRBD2,16,TRBV10-3,TRBJ2-1,.,TGTGCCATCAGTGCGATTGTAGCGGGTCGGTACAATGAGCAGTTCTTC,CAISAIVAGRYNEQFF
.,14,TRBV29-1,TRBJ2-3,few,TGCAGCGTTGAAGGGGCCAGGTCAACAGATACGCAGTATTTT,CSVEGARSTDTQYF
.,14,TRBV12-3/TRBV12-4,TRBJ1-2,few,TGTGCCAGCAGTTTTTCAGGACCGGGCTATGGCTACACCTTC,CASSFSGPGYGYTF
.,13,TRBV18,TRBJ1-5,.,TGTGCCAGCTCACCAGAAGGTACCCAGCCCCAGCATTTT,CASSPEGTQPQHF
.,13,TRBV29-1,TRBJ2-1,few,TGCAGCGTTGACAGCGGGCTTGACAATGAGCAGTTCTTC,CSVDSGLDNEQFF
.,14,TRBV4-1,TRBJ1-5,few,TGCGCCAGCAGCCACCGCGGGGGGGATCAGCCCCAGCATTTT,CASSHRGGDQPQHF
TRBD1,12,TRBV2,TRBJ1-4,.,TGTGCCAGCGGTGGGACAGATGAAAAACTGTTTTTT,CASGGTDEKLFF
.,13,TRBV30,TRBJ2-5,few,TGTGCCTGGAGTATGACCTCGAGGGAGACCCAGTACTTC,CAWSMTSRETQYF
.,15,TRBV6-2/TRBV6-3,TRBJ2-7,many,TGTGCCAGCAGTTTTTTGGTGACAGGACCGTACGAGCAGTACTTC,CASSFLVTGPYEQYF
.,14,TRBV6-1,TRBJ1-5,few,TGTGCCAGCAGTGTCGGGGGAACGTGGCAGCCCCAGCATTTT,CASSVGGTWQPQHF
TRBD2,18,TRBV10-2,TRBJ2-3,.,TGCGCCAGCAGTGACCCGACTGGACTAGCGGGGGTCACAGATACGCAGTATTTT,CASSDPTGLAGVTDTQYF
.,14,TRBV4-3,TRBJ1-2,.,TGCGCCAGCAGCCAAGATAGGAAGTCTGGTGGCTACACCTTC,CASSQDRKSGGYTF
TRBD1,15,TRBV7-9,TRBJ2-1,.,TGTGCCAGCAGCTGGACAGGGTATGGTTTCAATGAGCAGTTCTTC,CASSWTGYGFNEQFF
.,13,TRBV20-1,TRBJ1-5,.,TGCAGTGCTAGTGGGCTTCCTAATCAGCCCCAGCATTTT,CSASGLPNQPQHF
.,13,TRBV20-1,TRBJ2-3,.,TGCAGCGGCGCAGAGTCTAGCACAGATACGCAGTATTTT,CSGAESSTDTQYF
TRBD2,16,TRBV4-3,TRBJ2-1,.,TGCGCCAGCAGCCAAACCGGGACTAGCGGGGCCTATGAGCAGTTCTTC,CASSQTGTSGAYEQFF
.,17,TRBV5-1,TRBJ1-6,few,TGCGCCAGCAGCTTGGTTCCGGGAAGAACCTATAATTCACCCCTCCACTTT,CASSLVPGRTYNSPLHF